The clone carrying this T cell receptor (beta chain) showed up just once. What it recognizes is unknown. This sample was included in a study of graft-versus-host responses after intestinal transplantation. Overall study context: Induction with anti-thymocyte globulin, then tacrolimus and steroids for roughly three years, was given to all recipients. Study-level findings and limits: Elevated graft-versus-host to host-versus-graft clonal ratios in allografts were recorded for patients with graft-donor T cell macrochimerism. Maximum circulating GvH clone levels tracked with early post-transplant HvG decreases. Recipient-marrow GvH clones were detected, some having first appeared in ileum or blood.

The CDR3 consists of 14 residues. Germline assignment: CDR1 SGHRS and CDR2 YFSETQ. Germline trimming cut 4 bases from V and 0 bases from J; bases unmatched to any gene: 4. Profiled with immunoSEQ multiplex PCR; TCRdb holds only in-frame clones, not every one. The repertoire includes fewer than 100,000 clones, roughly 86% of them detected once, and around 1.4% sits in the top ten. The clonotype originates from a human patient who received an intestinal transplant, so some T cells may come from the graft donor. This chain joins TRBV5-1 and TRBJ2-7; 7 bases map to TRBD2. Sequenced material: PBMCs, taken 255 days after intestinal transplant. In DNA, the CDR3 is TGCGCCAGCAGCCTGGCTAGCGGCTCCTACGAGCAGTACTTC. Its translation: CASSLASGSYEQYF.